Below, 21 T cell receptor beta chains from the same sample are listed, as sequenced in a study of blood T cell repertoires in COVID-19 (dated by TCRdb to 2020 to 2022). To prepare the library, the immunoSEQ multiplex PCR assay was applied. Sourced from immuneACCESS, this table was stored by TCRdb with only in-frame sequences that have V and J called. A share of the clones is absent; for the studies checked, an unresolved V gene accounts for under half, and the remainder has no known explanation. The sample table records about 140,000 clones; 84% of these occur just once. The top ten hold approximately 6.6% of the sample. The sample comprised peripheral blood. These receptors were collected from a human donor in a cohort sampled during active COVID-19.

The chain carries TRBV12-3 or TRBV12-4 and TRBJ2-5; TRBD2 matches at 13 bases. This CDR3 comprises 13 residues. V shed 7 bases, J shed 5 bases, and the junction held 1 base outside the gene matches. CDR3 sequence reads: CASKGLAGETQYF. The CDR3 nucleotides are TGTGCCAGCAAGGGACTAGCGGGGGAGACCCAGTACTTC.

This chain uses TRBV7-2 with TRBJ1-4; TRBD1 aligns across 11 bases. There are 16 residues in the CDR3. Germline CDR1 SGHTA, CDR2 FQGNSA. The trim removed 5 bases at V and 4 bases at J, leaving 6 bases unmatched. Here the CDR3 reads CASSADRGLNNEKLFF. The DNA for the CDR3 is TGTGCCAGCAGCGCGGACAGGGGGCTAAATAATGAAAAACTGTTTTTT.

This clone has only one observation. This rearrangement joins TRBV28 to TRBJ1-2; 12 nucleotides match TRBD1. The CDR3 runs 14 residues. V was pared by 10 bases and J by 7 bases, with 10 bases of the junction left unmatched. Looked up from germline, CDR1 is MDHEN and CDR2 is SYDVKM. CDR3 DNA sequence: TGTGCCACCCACCACGGGACAGGGGGCACTGGCTACACCTTC. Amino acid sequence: CATHHGTGGTGYTF.

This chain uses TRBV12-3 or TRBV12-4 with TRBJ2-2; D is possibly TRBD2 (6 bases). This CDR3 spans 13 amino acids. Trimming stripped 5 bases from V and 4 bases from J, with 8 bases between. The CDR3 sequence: CASSLGGTGELFF. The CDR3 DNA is TGTGCCAGCAGTCTGGGGGGCACCGGGGAGCTGTTTTTT.

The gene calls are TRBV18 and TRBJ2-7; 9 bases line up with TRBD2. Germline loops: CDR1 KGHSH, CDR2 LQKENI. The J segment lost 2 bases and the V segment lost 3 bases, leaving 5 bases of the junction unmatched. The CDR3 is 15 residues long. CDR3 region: CASSPRAGGTYEQYF. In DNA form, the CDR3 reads TGTGCCAGCTCACCCCGAGCGGGGGGAACCTACGAGCAGTACTTC.

The CDR3 nucleotides are TGTGCCATCAGCCCTCTCACCGGGGAGCTGTTTTTT. This encodes CAISPLTGELFF. V and J are TRBV10-3 and TRBJ2-2; D gene uncertain. The CDR3 contains 12 residues. The ends were cut back, 6 bases at V and 4 bases at J, with 6 bases in the middle. Germline V gene lookup returns CDR1 ENHRY and CDR2 SYGVKD.

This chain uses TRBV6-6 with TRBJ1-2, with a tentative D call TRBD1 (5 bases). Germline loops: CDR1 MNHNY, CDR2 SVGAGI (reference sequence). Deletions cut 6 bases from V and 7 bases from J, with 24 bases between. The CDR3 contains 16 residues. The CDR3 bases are TGTGCCAGCAGCCAGGGATCGGACTCCCGGAGGGGTGGCTACACCTTC. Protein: CASSQGSDSRRGGYTF.

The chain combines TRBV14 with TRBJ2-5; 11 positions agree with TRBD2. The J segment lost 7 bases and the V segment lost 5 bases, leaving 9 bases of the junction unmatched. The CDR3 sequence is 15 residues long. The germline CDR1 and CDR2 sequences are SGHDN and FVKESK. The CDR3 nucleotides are TGTGCCAGCAGCGCACTAGCGGGGGCGGCGGGGACCCAGTACTTC. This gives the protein CASSALAGAAGTQYF.

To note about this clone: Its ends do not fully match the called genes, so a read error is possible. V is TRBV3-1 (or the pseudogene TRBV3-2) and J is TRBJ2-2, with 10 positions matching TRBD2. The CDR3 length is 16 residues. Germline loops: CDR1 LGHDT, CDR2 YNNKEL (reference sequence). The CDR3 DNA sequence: TGTGCCAGCACCCAACTAGCGGGGCGGAACACCGGGGAGCTGTTTTTT. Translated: CASTQLAGRNTGELFF.

DNA for the CDR3: TGCAGTGCTGAAGGGGTTTATGGCTACACCTTC. This gives the protein CSAEGVYGYTF. This chain uses TRBV20-1 with TRBJ1-2; TRBD1 might be the D (5 bases). Per the germline V gene, CDR1 is DFQATT and CDR2 is SNEGSKA (reference sequence). CDR3 size: 11 residues. V lost 5 bases and J 5 bases, leaving 9 bases between the germline ends.

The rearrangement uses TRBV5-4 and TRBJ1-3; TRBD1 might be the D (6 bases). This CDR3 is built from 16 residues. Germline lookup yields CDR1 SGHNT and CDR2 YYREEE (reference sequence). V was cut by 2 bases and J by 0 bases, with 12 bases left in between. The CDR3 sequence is CASSFSTGSSGNTIYF. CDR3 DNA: TGTGCCAGCAGCTTTTCGACAGGAAGCTCTGGAAACACCATATATTTT. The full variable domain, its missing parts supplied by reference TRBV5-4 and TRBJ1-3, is ETGVTQSPTHLIKTRGQQVTLRCSSQSGHNTVSWYQQALGQGPQFIFQYYREEENGRGNFPPRFSGLQFPNYSSELNVNALELDDSALYLCASSFSTGSSGNTIYFGEGSWLTVV.

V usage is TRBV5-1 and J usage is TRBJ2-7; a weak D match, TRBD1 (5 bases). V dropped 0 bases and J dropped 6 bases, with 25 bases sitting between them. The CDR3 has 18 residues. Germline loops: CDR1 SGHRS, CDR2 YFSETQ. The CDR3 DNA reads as TGCGCCAGCAGCTTGGACCTTTTCCTCTCAACAGGTGGCCTCGAGCAGTACTTC. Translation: CASSLDLFLSTGGLEQYF. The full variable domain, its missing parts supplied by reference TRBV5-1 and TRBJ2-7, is KAGVTQTPRYLIKTRGQQVTLSCSPISGHRSVSWYQQTPGQGLQFLFEYFSETQRNKGNFPGRFSGRQFSNSRSEMNVSTLELGDSALYLCASSLDLFLSTGGLEQYFGPGTRLTVT.

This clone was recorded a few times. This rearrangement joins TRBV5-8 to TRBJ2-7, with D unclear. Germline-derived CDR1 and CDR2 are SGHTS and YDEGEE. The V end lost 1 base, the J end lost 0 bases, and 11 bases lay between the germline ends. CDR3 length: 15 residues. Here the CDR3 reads CASSLSVGYSYEQYF. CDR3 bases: TGTGCCAGCAGCTTGTCCGTCGGGTACTCCTACGAGCAGTACTTC. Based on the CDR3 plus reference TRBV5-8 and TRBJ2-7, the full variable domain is EAGVTQSPTHLIKTRGQQATLRCSPISGHTSVYWYQQALGLGLQFLLWYDEGEERNRGNFPPRFSGRQFPNYSSELNVNALELEDSALYLCASSLSVGYSYEQYFGPGTRLTVT.

The CDR3 region has the DNA TGCAGCGTTGAGGGAGGGGGGGCCGGAGCGACCCAGTACTTC. This codes for CSVEGGGAGATQYF. The chain employs TRBV29-1 and TRBJ2-5; a weak D match, TRBD2 (7 bases). Trimming left V 3 bases short and J 7 bases short, with 18 bases between. CDR3 length: 14 amino acids. Germline CDR1 SQVTM, CDR2 ANQGSEA.

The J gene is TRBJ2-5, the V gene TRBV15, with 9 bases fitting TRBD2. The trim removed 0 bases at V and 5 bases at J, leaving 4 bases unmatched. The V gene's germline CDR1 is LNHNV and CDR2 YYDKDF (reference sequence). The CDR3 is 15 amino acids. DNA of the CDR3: TGTGCCACCAGCAGAGAAATAGCGGGGGAGGAGACCCAGTACTTC. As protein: CATSREIAGEETQYF.

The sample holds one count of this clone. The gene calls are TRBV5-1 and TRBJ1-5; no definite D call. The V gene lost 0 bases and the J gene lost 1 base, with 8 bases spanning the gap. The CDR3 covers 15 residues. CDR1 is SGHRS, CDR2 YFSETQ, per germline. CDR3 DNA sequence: TGCGCCAGCAGCTTGGAAGGCGGGAGCAATCAGCCCCAGCATTTT. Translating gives CASSLEGGSNQPQHF.

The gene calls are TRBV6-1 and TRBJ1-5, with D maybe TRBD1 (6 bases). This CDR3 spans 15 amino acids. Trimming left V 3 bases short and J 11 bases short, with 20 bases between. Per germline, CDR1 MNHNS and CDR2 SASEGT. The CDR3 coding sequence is TGTGCCAGCAGTGATATCAGGGGCAACGAGATAGCCCAGCATTTT. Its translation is CASSDIRGNEIAQHF.

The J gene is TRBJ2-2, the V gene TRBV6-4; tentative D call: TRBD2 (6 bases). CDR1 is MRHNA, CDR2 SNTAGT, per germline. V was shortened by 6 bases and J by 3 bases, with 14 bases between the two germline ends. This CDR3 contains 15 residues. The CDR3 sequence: CASSETEGDTGELFF. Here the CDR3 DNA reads TGTGCCAGCAGCGAGACGGAGGGTGACACCGGGGAGCTGTTTTTT.

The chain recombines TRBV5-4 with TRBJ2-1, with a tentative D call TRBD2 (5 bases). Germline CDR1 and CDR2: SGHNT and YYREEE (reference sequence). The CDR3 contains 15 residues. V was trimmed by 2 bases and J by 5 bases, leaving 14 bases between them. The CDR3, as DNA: TGTGCCAGCAGCTTTAACCGGGGTATAGACAATGAGCAGTTCTTC. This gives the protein CASSFNRGIDNEQFF.

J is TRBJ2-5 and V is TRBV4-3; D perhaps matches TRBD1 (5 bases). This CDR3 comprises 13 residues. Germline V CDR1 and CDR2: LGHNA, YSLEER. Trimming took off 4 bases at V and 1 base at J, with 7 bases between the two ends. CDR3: CASSRQTQETQYF. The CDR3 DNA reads TGCGCCAGCAGCCGACAGACCCAAGAGACCCAGTACTTC.

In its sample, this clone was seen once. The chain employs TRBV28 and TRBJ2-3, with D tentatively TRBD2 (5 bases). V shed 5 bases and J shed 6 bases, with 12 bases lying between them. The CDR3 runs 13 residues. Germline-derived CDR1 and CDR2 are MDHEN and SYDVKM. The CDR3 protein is CASSVVGGDTQYF. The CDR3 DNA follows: TGTGCCAGCAGTGTGGTTGGAGGCGATACGCAGTATTTT.